The 4 T cell receptor beta chains below come from one sample, sequenced in a study of patients and donors after allogeneic stem cell transplantation. From the RT-PCR reads, TCRdb called clonotypes with MiXCR, one entry per CDR3 protein. The table has about 410,000 distinct CDR3 sequences, roughly 17% seen once. The sequenced sample was blood, either unsorted or a sorted T cell fraction (not recorded which). These TCRs come from a human donor who was either an allogeneic HSCT recipient or a stem cell or donor lymphocyte infusion donor (not recorded which). It is not recorded whose cells these are; they may come from a transplant donor.

This clonotype was counted between two and nine times. The chain carries TRBV12-5 and TRBJ1-1, with 8 bases fitting TRBD1. The CDR3 covers 13 residues. The V gene's germline CDR1 is LGHNT and CDR2 FRNRAP. The trim removed 3 bases at V and 5 bases at J, leaving 2 bases unmatched. The CDR3 protein is CASGLTGGTEAFF. The DNA for the CDR3 is TGTGCTAGTGGTTTAACAGGGGGGACTGAAGCTTTCTTT.

With respect to this clonotype: At one of its ends the junction is not consistent with the germline gene, which may arise from a read error. V is TRBV5-1 and J is TRBJ2-3, with TRBD1 matching 7 bases. The CDR3 runs to 13 residues. CDR1 is SGHRS, CDR2 YFSETQ, per germline. The CDR3 nucleotides read TGCGACAGCAGCTTGGGACAGACAGATACGCAGTATTTT. This encodes CDSSLGQTDTQYF.

This clonotype was observed many times. The chain uses TRBV10-3 and TRBJ1-1; TRBD1 matches 8 bases. The CDR3 is 14 residues long. Trimming at V came to 3 bases and at J to 1 base, leaving 1 base not matched to a gene. Germline loops: CDR1 ENHRY, CDR2 SYGVKD. CDR3 loop: CAISDGQGNTEAFF. The CDR3 coding sequence is TGTGCCATCAGTGACGGACAGGGGAACACTGAAGCTTTCTTT.

In its sample, this clonotype was seen a few times. V usage is TRBV11-3 and J usage is TRBJ2-1; 11 positions match TRBD2. Trimming took 1 base from V and 7 from J; bases not matched to a gene: 6. The CDR3 covers 16 residues. Germline V gene sequence: CDR1 SGHNT, CDR2 YENEEA. This CDR3 reads CASSLVLAGGLNEQFF. CDR3 DNA: TGTGCCAGCAGCTTAGTGTTAGCGGGAGGGTTAAATGAGCAGTTCTTC.